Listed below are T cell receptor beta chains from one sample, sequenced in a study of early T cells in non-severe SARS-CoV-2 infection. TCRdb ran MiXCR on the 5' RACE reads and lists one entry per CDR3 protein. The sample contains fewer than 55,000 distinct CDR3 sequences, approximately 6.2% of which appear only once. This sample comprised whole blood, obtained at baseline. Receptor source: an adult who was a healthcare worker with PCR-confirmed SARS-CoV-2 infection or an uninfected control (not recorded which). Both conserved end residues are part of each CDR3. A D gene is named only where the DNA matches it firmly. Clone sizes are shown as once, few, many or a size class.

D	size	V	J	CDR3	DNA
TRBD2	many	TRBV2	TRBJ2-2	CASSEARSGGELFF	TGTGCCAGCAGTGAAGCGCGTAGCGGGGGGGAGCTGTTTTTT
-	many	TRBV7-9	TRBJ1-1	CASSLNRGF	TGTGCCAGCAGCTTGAACCGGGGTTTT
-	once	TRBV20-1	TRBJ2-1	CSAPTWGEQFF	TGCAGTGCTCCCACGTGGGGTGAGCAGTTCTTC
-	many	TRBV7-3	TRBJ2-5	CASSFGPAPQETQYF	TGTGCCAGCAGCTTCGGACCCGCTCCTCAAGAGACCCAGTACTTC
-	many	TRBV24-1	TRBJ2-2	CATSDFYTGELFF	TGTGCCACCAGTGATTTTTACACCGGGGAGCTGTTTTTT
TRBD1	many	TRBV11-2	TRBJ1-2	CASSPQTGRHGYTF	TGTGCCAGCAGCCCCCAGACAGGGAGGCATGGCTACACCTTC
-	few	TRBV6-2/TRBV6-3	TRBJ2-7	CASSSLGGSGEQYF	TGTGCCAGCAGCTCCCTTGGAGGGTCGGGGGAGCAGTACTTC
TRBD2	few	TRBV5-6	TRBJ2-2	CASSHKAGRSAGELFF	TGTGCCAGCAGCCACAAAGCGGGAAGGAGTGCCGGGGAGCTGTTTTTT
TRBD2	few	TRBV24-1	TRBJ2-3	CATSRGLYTDTQYF	TGTGCCACCAGTAGGGGACTATACACAGATACGCAGTATTTT
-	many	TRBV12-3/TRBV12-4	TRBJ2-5	CASSLVGRGTQYF	TGTGCCAGCAGTTTGGTGGGCCGGGGGACCCAGTACTTC
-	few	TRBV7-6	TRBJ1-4	CASSPTSGKLFF	TGTGCCAGCAGCCCCACCTCGGGAAAACTGTTTTTT